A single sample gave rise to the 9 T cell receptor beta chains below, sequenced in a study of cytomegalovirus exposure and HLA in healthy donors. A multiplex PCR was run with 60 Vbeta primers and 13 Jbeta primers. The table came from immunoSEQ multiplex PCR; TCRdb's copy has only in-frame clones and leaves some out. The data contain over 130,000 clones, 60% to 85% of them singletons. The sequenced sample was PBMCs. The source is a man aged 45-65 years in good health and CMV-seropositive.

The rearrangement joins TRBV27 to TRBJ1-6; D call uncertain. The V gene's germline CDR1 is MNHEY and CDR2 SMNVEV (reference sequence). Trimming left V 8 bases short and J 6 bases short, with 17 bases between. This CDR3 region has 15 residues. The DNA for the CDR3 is TGTGCCAGCCTCCCGAGGTCTGTCCTTAATTCACCCCTCCACTTT. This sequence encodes CASLPRSVLNSPLHF.

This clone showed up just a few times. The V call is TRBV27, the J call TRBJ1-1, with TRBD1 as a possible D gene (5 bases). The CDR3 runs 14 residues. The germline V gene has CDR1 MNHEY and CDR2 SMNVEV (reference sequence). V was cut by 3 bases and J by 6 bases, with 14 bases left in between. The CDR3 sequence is CASSFGGGGPEAFF. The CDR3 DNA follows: TGTGCCAGCAGTTTTGGGGGAGGAGGCCCTGAAGCTTTCTTT.

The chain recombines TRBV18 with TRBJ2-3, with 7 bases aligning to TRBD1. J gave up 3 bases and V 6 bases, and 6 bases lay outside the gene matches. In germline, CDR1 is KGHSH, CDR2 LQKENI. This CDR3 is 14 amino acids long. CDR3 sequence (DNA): TGTGCCAGCTCGTTCGGGACAGATACAGATACGCAGTATTTT. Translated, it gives CASSFGTDTDTQYF. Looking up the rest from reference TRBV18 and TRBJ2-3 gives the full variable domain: NAGVMQNPRHLVRRRGQEARLRCSPMKGHSHVYWYRQLPEEGLKFMVYLQKENIIDESGMPKERFSAEFPKEGPSILRIQQVVRGDSAAYFCASSFGTDTDTQYFGPGTRLTVL.

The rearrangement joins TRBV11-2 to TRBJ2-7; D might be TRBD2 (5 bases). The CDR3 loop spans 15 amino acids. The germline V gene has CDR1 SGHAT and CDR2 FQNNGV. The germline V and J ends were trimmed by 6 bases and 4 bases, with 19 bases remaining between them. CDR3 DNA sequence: TGTGCCAGCAGTTCCCCTCGCGGGCCGGGATACGAGCAGTACTTC. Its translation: CASSSPRGPGYEQYF.

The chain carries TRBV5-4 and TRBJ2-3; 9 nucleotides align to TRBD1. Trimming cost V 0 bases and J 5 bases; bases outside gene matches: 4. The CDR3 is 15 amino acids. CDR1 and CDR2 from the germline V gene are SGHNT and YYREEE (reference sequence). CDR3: CASSLGGQGRDTQYF. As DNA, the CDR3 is TGTGCCAGCAGCTTGGGGGGACAGGGTAGAGATACGCAGTATTTT. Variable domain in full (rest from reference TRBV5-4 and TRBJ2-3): ETGVTQSPTHLIKTRGQQVTLRCSSQSGHNTVSWYQQALGQGPQFIFQYYREEENGRGNFPPRFSGLQFPNYSSELNVNALELDDSALYLCASSLGGQGRDTQYFGPGTRLTVL.

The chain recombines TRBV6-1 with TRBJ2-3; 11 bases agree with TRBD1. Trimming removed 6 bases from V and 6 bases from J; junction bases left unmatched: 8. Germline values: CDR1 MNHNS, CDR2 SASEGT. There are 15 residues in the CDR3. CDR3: CASSSGTGGRDTQYF. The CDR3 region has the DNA TGTGCCAGCAGCTCCGGGACAGGGGGTCGGGATACGCAGTATTTT.

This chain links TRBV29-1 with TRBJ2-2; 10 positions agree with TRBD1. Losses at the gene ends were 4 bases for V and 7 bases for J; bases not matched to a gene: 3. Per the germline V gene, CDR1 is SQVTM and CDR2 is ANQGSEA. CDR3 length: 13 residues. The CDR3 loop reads CSVGDRGHGELFF. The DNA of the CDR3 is TGCAGCGTTGGAGACAGGGGGCACGGGGAGCTGTTTTTT.

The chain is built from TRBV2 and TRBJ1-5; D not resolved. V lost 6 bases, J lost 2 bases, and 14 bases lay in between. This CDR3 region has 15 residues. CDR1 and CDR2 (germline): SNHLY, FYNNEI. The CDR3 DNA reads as TGTGCCAGCAGCATGGGCAATCTGGGCAATCAGCCCCAGCATTTT. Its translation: CASSMGNLGNQPQHF.

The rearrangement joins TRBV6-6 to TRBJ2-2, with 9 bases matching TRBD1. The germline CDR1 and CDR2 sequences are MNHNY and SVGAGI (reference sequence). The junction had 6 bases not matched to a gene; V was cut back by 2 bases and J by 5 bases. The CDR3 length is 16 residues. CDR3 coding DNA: TGTGCCAGCAGTTACCTTCCGGGACAGGGTACCGGGGAGCTGTTTTTT. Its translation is CASSYLPGQGTGELFF.